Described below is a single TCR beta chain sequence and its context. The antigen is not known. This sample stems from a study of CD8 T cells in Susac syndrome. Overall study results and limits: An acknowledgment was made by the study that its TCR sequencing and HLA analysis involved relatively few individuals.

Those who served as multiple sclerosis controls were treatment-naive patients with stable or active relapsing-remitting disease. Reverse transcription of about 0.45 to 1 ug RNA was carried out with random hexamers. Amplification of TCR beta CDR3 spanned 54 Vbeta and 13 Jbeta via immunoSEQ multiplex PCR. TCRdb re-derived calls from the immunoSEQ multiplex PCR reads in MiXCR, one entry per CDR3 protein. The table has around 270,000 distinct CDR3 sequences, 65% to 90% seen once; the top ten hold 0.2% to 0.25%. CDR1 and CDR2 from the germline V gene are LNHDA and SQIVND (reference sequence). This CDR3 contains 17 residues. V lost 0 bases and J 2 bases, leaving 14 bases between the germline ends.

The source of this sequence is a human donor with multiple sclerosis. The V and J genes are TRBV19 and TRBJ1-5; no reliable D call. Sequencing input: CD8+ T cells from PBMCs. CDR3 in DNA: TGTGCCAGTAGTATAGATGGCCAGGTAGGTCGCAATCAGCCCCAGCATTTT. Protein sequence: CASSIDGQVGRNQPQHF.